Listed below are T cell receptor beta chains from one sample, sequenced in a study of cytomegalovirus exposure and HLA in healthy donors. Clones were read by immunoSEQ multiplex PCR, and TCRdb kept only the in-frame ones, dropping some. The data contain approximately 110,000 clones, roughly 80% of them seen just once; the ten biggest clones take up less than 5.5%. The sample comprised PBMCs. These receptors all come from a woman younger than 45 in good health and CMV-seropositive. The CDR3 runs from the conserved cysteine through the conserved F or W. A D gene is named only where the DNA matches it firmly. A clone size is listed for some rows: how often the clone was seen (once, few, many), or a class if it is expanded.

NA	TRBV9	NA	TRBJ2-1	CASSVGVEQFF	TGTGCCAGCAGCGTAGGAGTTGAGCAGTTCTTC
NA	TRBV2	NA	TRBJ2-3	CASRRQDLSTDTQYF	TGTGCCAGCAGAAGACAGGACCTAAGCACAGATACGCAGTATTTT
TRBD1	TRBV4-2	NA	TRBJ1-6	CASSQRTGGDSPLHF	TGTGCCAGCAGCCAGAGAACAGGGGGCGATTCACCCCTCCACTTT
NA	TRBV30	few	TRBJ2-7	CAWSGLGLGRGEQYF	TGTGCCTGGAGTGGACTGGGTCTAGGCCGAGGGGAGCAGTACTTC
NA	TRBV2	few	TRBJ2-3	CASSSVTSYSTDTQYF	TGTGCCAGCAGTTCCGTAACTAGTTATAGCACAGATACGCAGTATTTT
TRBD1	TRBV18	NA	TRBJ1-5	CASSPGIQGRDPPQHF	TGTGCCAGCTCACCAGGGATACAGGGGAGAGACCCGCCCCAGCATTTT
TRBD1	TRBV7-2	NA	TRBJ2-5	CASSLGTGLETQYF	TGTGCCAGCAGCCTCGGGACAGGGTTGGAGACCCAGTACTTC
NA	TRBV9	NA	TRBJ2-7	CASSEGGNYYEQYF	TGTGCCAGCAGCGAGGGGGGGAATTACTACGAGCAGTACTTC
TRBD2	TRBV12-5	NA	TRBJ2-1	CASSTSGDYNEQFF	TGTGCTAGCAGTACTAGCGGCGATTACAATGAGCAGTTCTTC
NA	TRBV6-1	NA	TRBJ1-5	CASSGSNQPQHF	TGTGCCAGCAGCGGGAGCAATCAGCCCCAGCATTTT
NA	TRBV15	NA	TRBJ2-5	CATSRVREETQYF	TGTGCCACCAGCAGAGTCAGGGAAGAGACCCAGTACTTC
NA	TRBV2	few	TRBJ1-5	CASSPVRDQPQHF	TGTGCCAGCAGCCCCGTCCGTGATCAGCCCCAGCATTTT
NA	TRBV27	NA	TRBJ1-1	CASSPWAGDTEAFF	TGTGCCAGCAGCCCCTGGGCGGGGGACACTGAAGCTTTCTTT
TRBD2	TRBV2	NA	TRBJ2-1	CASSEAAGGLLNEQFF	TGTGCCAGCAGTGAAGCAGCGGGGGGCCTTCTCAATGAGCAGTTCTTC
NA	TRBV29-1	few	TRBJ1-2	CSVEGTAFYYGYTF	TGCAGCGTTGAAGGGACAGCTTTTTACTATGGCTACACCTTC
NA	TRBV6-5	NA	TRBJ1-5	CASRPDTINQPQHF	TGTGCCAGCAGGCCGGACACTATTAATCAGCCCCAGCATTTT
TRBD1	TRBV11-3	NA	TRBJ1-5	CASSQTGENQPQHF	TGTGCCAGCAGCCAGACAGGGGAGAATCAGCCCCAGCATTTT
NA	TRBV5-6	NA	TRBJ1-1	CASSRTGGTEAFF	TGTGCCAGCAGCAGGACTGGGGGGACTGAAGCTTTCTTT
NA	TRBV29-1	once	TRBJ2-7	CSVVDTHYEQYF	TGCAGCGTTGTGGACACACACTACGAGCAGTACTTC
TRBD2	TRBV29-1	NA	TRBJ2-5	CSVGDGASGMREETQYF	TGCAGCGTGGGAGATGGGGCTAGCGGGATGAGGGAAGAGACCCAGTACTTC
TRBD1	TRBV9	NA	TRBJ1-1	CASSDGNWDRGRTEAFF	TGTGCCAGCAGCGATGGAAACTGGGACAGGGGGCGAACTGAAGCTTTCTTT
NA	TRBV28	NA	TRBJ1-3	CASSLRENTIYF	TGTGCCAGCAGTTTACGGGAAAACACCATATATTTT
TRBD1	TRBV2	NA	TRBJ2-6	CASSQQGLSGANVLTF	TGTGCCAGCAGCCAACAGGGGCTATCTGGGGCCAACGTCCTGACTTTC
NA	TRBV9	NA	TRBJ1-2	CAGSVGDYGYTF	TGTGCCGGCAGCGTAGGAGACTATGGCTACACCTTC
NA	TRBV15	NA	TRBJ2-3	CATETGNTDTQYF	TGTGCCACCGAGACGGGAAACACAGATACGCAGTATTTT
TRBD1	TRBV19	NA	TRBJ2-6	CASSRDRENSGANVLTF	TGTGCCAGTAGCCGGGACAGGGAAAATTCTGGGGCCAACGTCCTGACTTTC
TRBD1	TRBV14	NA	TRBJ1-6	CASSQDGQGGSPLHF	TGTGCCAGCAGCCAAGATGGACAGGGAGGTTCACCCCTCCACTTT
NA	TRBV19	NA	TRBJ1-2	CASSPAHGQLYGYTF	TGTGCCAGTAGTCCCGCTCATGGGCAGCTATATGGCTACACCTTC
TRBD2	TRBV2	NA	TRBJ2-1	CASNGRGGREQFF	TGTGCCAGCAACGGGAGGGGTGGGCGTGAGCAGTTCTTC
TRBD1	TRBV18	NA	TRBJ1-1	CASSSRTGGDTEAFF	TGTGCCAGCTCATCTAGGACAGGTGGGGACACTGAAGCTTTCTTT
TRBD2	TRBV7-3	NA	TRBJ2-2	CASSLEREENTGELFF	TGTGCCAGCAGCTTAGAACGGGAGGAAAACACCGGGGAGCTGTTTTTT
NA	TRBV27	NA	TRBJ1-1	CASSLLGEQDLEAFF	TGTGCCAGCAGTTTACTGGGTGAGCAGGATCTTGAAGCTTTCTTT
TRBD1	TRBV30	NA	TRBJ1-2	CAWGRQGYGYTF	TGTGCCTGGGGTCGACAGGGCTATGGCTACACCTTC
TRBD2	TRBV2	NA	TRBJ2-3	CASSGLAGDSSTDTQYF	TGTGCCAGCAGTGGACTAGCGGGAGATAGTAGCACAGATACGCAGTATTTT
NA	TRBV6-1	NA	TRBJ1-5	CASSEGAGPQPQHF	TGTGCCAGCAGTGAAGGGGCGGGTCCTCAGCCCCAGCATTTT
TRBD2	TRBV30	once	TRBJ2-5	CAWSGGASGRDLGETQYF	TGTGCCTGGAGTGGGGGGGCTAGCGGGAGGGACCTCGGGGAGACCCAGTACTTC
NA	TRBV6-4	NA	TRBJ2-5	CASSLLQGETQYF	TGTGCCAGCAGTTTACTCCAGGGGGAGACCCAGTACTTC
TRBD2	TRBV27	NA	TRBJ2-7	CASSPDPSGLPYSEQYF	TGTGCCAGCAGCCCAGACCCCTCGGGACTACCGTACTCCGAGCAGTACTTC
NA	TRBV9	NA	TRBJ1-2	CASSVSEHPNYGYTF	TGTGCCAGCAGCGTATCAGAACACCCTAACTATGGCTACACCTTC
NA	TRBV9	NA	TRBJ1-1	CASSVDGTEAFF	TGTGCCAGCAGCGTAGACGGCACTGAAGCTTTCTTT
NA	TRBV6-5	NA	TRBJ2-2	CASSYHRLNTGELFF	TGTGCCAGCAGTTACCATCGACTGAACACCGGGGAGCTGTTTTTT
NA	TRBV6-1	NA	TRBJ2-3	CASSPRGADTQYF	TGTGCCAGCAGCCCCCGGGGGGCCGATACGCAGTATTTT
TRBD2	TRBV5-8	NA	TRBJ2-1	CASSLILAGGNEQFF	TGTGCCAGCAGCTTGATTCTAGCGGGAGGAAATGAGCAGTTCTTC
NA	TRBV29-1	NA	TRBJ2-2	CSVQAASNTGELFF	TGCAGCGTTCAGGCAGCCTCGAACACCGGGGAGCTGTTTTTT
NA	TRBV11-2	once	TRBJ1-4	CASSFRGTTNEKLFF	TGTGCCAGCAGCTTCCGGGGGACTACTAATGAAAAACTGTTTTTT
TRBD2	TRBV12-5	NA	TRBJ2-1	CASGFPMLADYNEQFF	TGTGCTAGTGGTTTTCCTATGCTAGCGGACTACAATGAGCAGTTCTTC
NA	TRBV19	NA	TRBJ1-1	CASSIDRRGTEAFF	TGTGCCAGTAGTATCGACAGGCGAGGAACTGAAGCTTTCTTT
NA	TRBV9	NA	TRBJ2-3	CASSVVGLHTQYF	TGTGCCAGCAGCGTAGTGGGACTGCATACGCAGTATTTT
NA	TRBV7-6	NA	TRBJ1-4	CASSARHLTNEKLFF	TGTGCCAGCAGCGCCCGACACCTCACTAATGAAAAACTGTTTTTT
TRBD1	TRBV28	few	TRBJ1-3	CASSSPIGTAADTIYF	TGTGCCAGCTCCTCCCCCATAGGGACAGCTGCGGACACCATATATTTT
NA	TRBV5-8	NA	TRBJ1-5	CASSIQGFSNQPQHF	TGTGCCAGCAGCATACAGGGATTTAGCAATCAGCCCCAGCATTTT
TRBD1	TRBV9	NA	TRBJ1-5	CASSLTGVGNQPQHF	TGTGCCAGCAGCTTGACAGGGGTTGGCAATCAGCCCCAGCATTTT
TRBD1	TRBV2	NA	TRBJ1-2	CASIGDRGRYGYTF	TGTGCCAGCATCGGGGACAGGGGCCGCTATGGCTACACCTTC
TRBD1	TRBV7-6	NA	TRBJ2-1	CASSLPTGGDEQFF	TGTGCCAGCAGCCTACCGACAGGGGGGGATGAGCAGTTCTTC
NA	TRBV13	NA	TRBJ1-1	CASSLTGTQNTEAFF	TGTGCCAGCAGCTTAACCGGGACTCAGAACACTGAAGCTTTCTTT
NA	TRBV10-3	NA	TRBJ1-5	CAISVDQARGPPQHF	TGTGCCATCAGTGTGGATCAAGCTCGGGGTCCGCCCCAGCATTTT
TRBD1	TRBV5-6	NA	TRBJ1-1	CASSPDRGRYRNTEAFF	TGTGCCAGCAGCCCGGACAGGGGGCGATATAGGAACACTGAAGCTTTCTTT
TRBD1	TRBV10-3	NA	TRBJ1-2	CAINRDSSSYGYTF	TGTGCCATCAACCGGGACAGTTCTTCCTATGGCTACACCTTC
NA	TRBV27	NA	TRBJ2-7	CASRRMVGEQYF	TGTGCCAGCAGGAGGATGGTTGGCGAGCAGTACTTC
TRBD2	TRBV7-3	NA	TRBJ2-1	CASSLGLAGNEQFF	TGTGCCAGCAGCTTGGGACTAGCGGGAAATGAGCAGTTCTTC